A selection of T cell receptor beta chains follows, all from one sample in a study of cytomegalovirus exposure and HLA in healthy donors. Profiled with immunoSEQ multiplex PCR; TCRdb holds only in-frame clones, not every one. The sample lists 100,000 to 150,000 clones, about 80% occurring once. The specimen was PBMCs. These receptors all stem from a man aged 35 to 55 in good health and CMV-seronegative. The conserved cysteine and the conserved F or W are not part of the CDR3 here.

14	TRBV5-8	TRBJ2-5	ASSLEGRGNQETQY
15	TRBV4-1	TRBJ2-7	ASSQGHPGTGLLEQY
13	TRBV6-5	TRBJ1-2	ASSSTDRANYGYT
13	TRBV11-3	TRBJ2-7	ASSPTSGAAYEQY
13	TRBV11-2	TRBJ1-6	ASSLAGQGVSPLH
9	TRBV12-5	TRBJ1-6	ASGFGEPLH
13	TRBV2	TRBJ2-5	ATEEREAMGETQY
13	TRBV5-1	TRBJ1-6	ASSLTMASPDSLH
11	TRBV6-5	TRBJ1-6	ASSPNGPSPLH
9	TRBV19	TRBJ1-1	ASSLNTEAF
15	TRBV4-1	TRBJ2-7	ASSQRSGGSNTYEQY
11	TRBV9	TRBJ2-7	ASSVGGSYEQY
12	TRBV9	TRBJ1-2	ASSAQGPNYGYT
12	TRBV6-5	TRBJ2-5	ASSPGLASNPQY
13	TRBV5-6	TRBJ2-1	ASSFRDRFYNEQF
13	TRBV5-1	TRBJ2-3	ASSLTTKKGDTQY
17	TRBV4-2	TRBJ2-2	ASSQDSEGTHANTGELF
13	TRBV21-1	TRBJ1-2	ASSKIRPTGRGYT
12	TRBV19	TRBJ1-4	ASSIGGSNEKLF
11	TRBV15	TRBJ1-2	ATSTSGGYGYT
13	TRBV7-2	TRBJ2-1	ASTQDGQSYNEQF
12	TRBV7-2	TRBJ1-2	ASSRDLGGYGYT
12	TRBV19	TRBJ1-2	ASLRQGKDYGYT
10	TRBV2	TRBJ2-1	ASSVGEANQF
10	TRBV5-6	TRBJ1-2	ATRYGVVGYT
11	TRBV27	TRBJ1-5	ASSPDRQRPQH
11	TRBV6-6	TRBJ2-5	ASSYGGQETQY
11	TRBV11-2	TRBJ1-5	ASSLDRNQPQH